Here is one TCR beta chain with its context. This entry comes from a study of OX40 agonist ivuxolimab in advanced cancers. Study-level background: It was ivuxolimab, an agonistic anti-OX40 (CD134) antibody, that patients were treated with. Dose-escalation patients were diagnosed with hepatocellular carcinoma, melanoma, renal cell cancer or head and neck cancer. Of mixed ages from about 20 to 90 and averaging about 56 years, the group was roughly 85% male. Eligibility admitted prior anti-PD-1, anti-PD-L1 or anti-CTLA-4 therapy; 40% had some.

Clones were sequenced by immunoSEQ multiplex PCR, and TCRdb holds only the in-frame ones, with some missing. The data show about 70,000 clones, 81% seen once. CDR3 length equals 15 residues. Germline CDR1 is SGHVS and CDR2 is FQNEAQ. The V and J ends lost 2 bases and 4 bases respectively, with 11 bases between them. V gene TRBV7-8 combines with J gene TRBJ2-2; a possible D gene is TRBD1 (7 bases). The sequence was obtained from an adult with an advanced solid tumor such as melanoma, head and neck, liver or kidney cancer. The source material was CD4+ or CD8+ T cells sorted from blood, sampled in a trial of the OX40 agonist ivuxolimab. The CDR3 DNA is TGTGCCAGCAGCTTAAGTCAGGGGGGCACCGGGGAGCTGTTTTTT. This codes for CASSLSQGGTGELFF. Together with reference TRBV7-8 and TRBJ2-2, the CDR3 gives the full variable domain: GAGVSQSPRYKVAKRGQDVALRCDPISGHVSLFWYQQALGQGPEFLTYFQNEAQLDKSGLPSDRFFAERPEGSVSTLKIQRTQQEDSAVYLCASSLSQGGTGELFFGEGSRLTVL.